A single sample is the source of the 15 T cell receptor beta chains below, sequenced in a study of PD-L1 blockade in urothelial cancer. Sequencing was performed with immunoSEQ multiplex PCR; in TCRdb, only in-frame clones are kept and a portion is missing. In the table there are 48,000 or so clones, 80% to 90% of which are singletons. The time point denotes: peripheral blood 6 weeks after treatment start. Material: PBMCs, obtained around atezolizumab (anti-PD-L1) treatment. These TCRs come from a man aged 70-80 years with urothelial cancer.

The rearrangement joins TRBV27 to TRBJ1-1; TRBD1 agrees at 7 bases. The germline V gene encodes CDR1 MNHEY and CDR2 SMNVEV (reference sequence). The ends lost 6 bases at V and 5 bases at J; junction bases unmatched: 3. The CDR3 loop spans 12 amino acids. CDR3 DNA sequence: TGTGCCAGCAGGACAGGGTGGACTGAAGCTTTCTTT. It translates to CASRTGWTEAFF.

The rearrangement uses TRBV5-1 and TRBJ1-1, with 9 bases identical to TRBD1. The CDR3 runs to 14 residues. Germline V gives CDR1 SGHRS, CDR2 YFSETQ. V dropped 2 bases and J dropped 4; count of bases not matched to a gene: 3. Here the CDR3 reads CASSLQGATTEAFF. The CDR3 DNA sequence: TGCGCCAGCAGCTTACAGGGGGCTACCACTGAAGCTTTCTTT.

The chain links TRBV4-1 to TRBJ2-7; D possibly corresponds to TRBD1 (6 bases). With 4 bases removed from V and 2 bases from J, the gap between germline ends came to 18 bases. This CDR3 comprises 16 residues. Germline-derived CDR1 and CDR2 are MGHRA and YSYEKL. DNA of the CDR3: TGCGCCAGCAGCCCCTACCCTCAGGGGAAGGCCTACGAGCAGTACTTC. This codes for CASSPYPQGKAYEQYF.

This sequence joins TRBV7-2 and TRBJ1-2; possible D gene TRBD1, 5 bases. With 5 bases removed from V and 1 base from J, the gap between germline ends came to 8 bases. The CDR3 is made up of 13 amino acids. Germline lookup yields CDR1 SGHTA and CDR2 FQGNSA. CDR3 residues: CASSPDSNYGYTF. CDR3 bases: TGTGCCAGCAGCCCTGACAGTAACTATGGCTACACCTTC.

The chain is built from TRBV27 and TRBJ2-5; unclear D gene. Deletions cut 0 bases from V and 2 bases from J, with 4 bases between. The CDR3 runs 13 residues. Germline CDR1 and CDR2: MNHEY and SMNVEV (reference sequence). The CDR3 here is CASSLSLQETQYF. CDR3 DNA sequence: TGTGCCAGCAGTTTATCGTTACAAGAGACCCAGTACTTC.

This clone was found a few times. V and J are TRBV19 and TRBJ1-3, with D perhaps matching TRBD1 (5 bases). Germline V gene lookup returns CDR1 LNHDA and CDR2 SQIVND (reference sequence). This CDR3 is 14 amino acids long. The V end was cut by 4 bases, the J end by 0 bases, with 7 bases between. The CDR3 loop reads CASSTGHSGNTIYF. The CDR3 coding sequence is TGTGCCAGTAGTACAGGACACTCTGGAAACACCATATATTTT.

V usage is TRBV5-1 and J usage is TRBJ1-3; D perhaps matches TRBD1 (6 bases). V was shortened by 1 base and J by 1 base, with 6 bases between the two germline ends. Germline lookup yields CDR1 SGHRS and CDR2 YFSETQ. The CDR3 covers 14 residues. CDR3 amino acids: CASSLTGSGNTIYF. In DNA, the CDR3 is TGCGCCAGCAGCTTGACAGGGTCTGGAAACACCATATATTTT.

The count of this clone is one. The CDR3 here is CASSKDGTGDQPQHF. The DNA for the CDR3 is TGCGCCAGCAGCAAAGACGGGACAGGGGATCAGCCCCAGCATTTT. The chain links TRBV5-1 to TRBJ1-5; 10 positions match TRBD1. This CDR3 has 15 amino acids. V shed 4 bases and J 5 bases; nucleotides not matched to a gene: 6. Germline V gives CDR1 SGHRS, CDR2 YFSETQ.

The table lists this clone with a few counts. This chain connects TRBV4-2 to TRBJ1-3; D may be TRBD1 (5 bases). Germline V CDR1 and CDR2: LGHNA, YNFKEQ. The V and J ends lost 5 bases and 0 bases respectively, with 11 bases between them. The CDR3 runs 15 residues. The CDR3 DNA reads as TGTGCCAGCAGCGCCGGGGGGACCTCTGGAAACACCATATATTTT. This encodes CASSAGGTSGNTIYF.

The chain recombines TRBV7-6 with TRBJ1-3; D uncertain. Trimming took 5 bases from V and 0 from J, leaving 8 bases between them. The CDR3 spans 14 residues. Germline loops: CDR1 SGHVS, CDR2 FNYEAQ. DNA for the CDR3: TGTGCCAGCAGCCCACAGAACTCTGGAAACACCATATATTTT. This gives the protein CASSPQNSGNTIYF.

CDR3 DNA sequence: TGCAGCGTTGAGGGGCAGGGCTGGGAGACCCAGTACTTC. Translated: CSVEGQGWETQYF. The V call is TRBV29-1, the J call TRBJ2-5, with D possibly TRBD1 on 5 matching bases. V lost 3 bases and J 5 bases, leaving 13 bases between the germline ends. This CDR3 region has 13 residues. Germline assignment: CDR1 SQVTM and CDR2 ANQGSEA.

The genes are TRBV2 and TRBJ1-1, with D maybe TRBD1 (5 bases). This CDR3 has 15 residues. Trimming shortened V by 3 bases and J by 0 bases, and 11 bases separated the two germline ends. Germline assignment: CDR1 SNHLY and CDR2 FYNNEI. The CDR3 loop reads CASSEGGGMNTEAFF. The CDR3 DNA sequence: TGTGCCAGCAGTGAGGGGGGAGGGATGAACACTGAAGCTTTCTTT.

The V and J genes are TRBV6-1 and TRBJ1-5; D gene unclear. Per germline, CDR1 MNHNS and CDR2 SASEGT. Trimming cost V 9 bases and J 5 bases, with 14 bases left between them. This CDR3 is built from 13 residues. The CDR3 region has the DNA TGTGCCAGTGACCTTAACGGGGATCAGCCCCAGCATTTT. This codes for CASDLNGDQPQHF.

The chain couples TRBV19 to TRBJ2-3; TRBD2 matches at 10 bases. Per the germline V gene, CDR1 is LNHDA and CDR2 is SQIVND (reference sequence). The CDR3 loop spans 15 amino acids. The junction had 4 bases not matched to a gene; V was cut back by 5 bases and J by 2 bases. CDR3 in DNA: TGTGCCAGTAGTCGGACTAGCGGAACCACAGATACGCAGTATTTT. The encoded protein is CASSRTSGTTDTQYF.

V gene TRBV7-2 combines with J gene TRBJ2-7, with 7 bases matching TRBD1. The germline gives CDR1 SGHTA, CDR2 FQGNSA. V was clipped by 7 bases and J by 1 base; unmatched bases: 10. This CDR3 spans 15 amino acids. CDR3 coding DNA: TGTGCCAGCACCCAGGGGGTATTTAAATCCTACGAGCAGTACTTC. This encodes CASTQGVFKSYEQYF.